These 14 T cell receptor beta chains share one sample of origin, sequenced in a study of blood T cell repertoires in COVID-19. Clones were read by immunoSEQ multiplex PCR, and TCRdb kept only the in-frame ones, dropping some. This sample has 250,000 to 300,000 clones; 90% to 95% occur once, and the top ten carry around 2.2%. The sequenced material came from peripheral blood. These receptors all come from a woman aged 25 to 45 with COVID-19, enrolled during active disease.

The chain links TRBV27 to TRBJ2-1; TRBD2 agrees at 13 bases. The CDR3 has 15 amino acids. Germline values: CDR1 MNHEY, CDR2 SMNVEV (reference sequence). Unmatched junction bases numbered 6, after V lost 4 bases and J lost 9 bases. The DNA for the CDR3 is TGTGCCAGCAGTTCCCCGGGACTAGCGGGATTTGAGCAGTTCTTC. Amino acid sequence: CASSSPGLAGFEQFF.

The gene calls are TRBV12-5 and TRBJ2-1, with TRBD2 matching 14 bases. The V gene's germline CDR1 is LGHNT and CDR2 FRNRAP. After removal of 3 bases from V and 5 bases from J, the junction contained 12 bases not matched to a gene. The CDR3 extends over 19 amino acids. The CDR3 DNA is TGTGCTAGTGGTTTTGGCCCGGGACTAGCGGGAGAGGGGGACAATGAGCAGTTCTTC. This encodes CASGFGPGLAGEGDNEQFF.

The chain employs TRBV7-8 and TRBJ2-5; TRBD2 might be the D (5 bases). Germline CDR1 and CDR2: SGHVS and FQNEAQ. V gave up 4 bases and J gave up 4 bases, with 16 bases separating them. This CDR3 region has 15 residues. CDR3 loop: CASSSPPGNRETQYF. Written as DNA, the CDR3 is TGTGCCAGCAGCTCCCCCCCGGGGAATCGAGAGACCCAGTACTTC.

The chain recombines TRBV5-6 with TRBJ2-3; 10 bases agree with TRBD2. The CDR3 covers 18 residues. Trimming at V came to 2 bases and at J to 1 base, leaving 10 bases not matched to a gene. Germline V gives CDR1 SGHDT, CDR2 YYEEEE. The CDR3 reads CASSFSSGSGGGTDTQYF. In DNA, the CDR3 is TGTGCCAGCAGCTTTTCTAGCGGGAGTGGGGGGGGCACAGATACGCAGTATTTT.

This clone came up once. The genes are TRBV11-2 and TRBJ1-6; weak D call: TRBD1 (5 bases). The V and J ends lost 7 bases and 9 bases respectively, with 16 bases between them. CDR1 and CDR2 from the germline V gene are SGHAT and FQNNGV. The CDR3 sequence is 14 residues long. The CDR3: CASTGGIGISPLHF. The CDR3 nucleotides are TGTGCCAGCACCGGGGGTATAGGGATTTCACCCCTCCACTTT.

This clone was seen just once. The chain has TRBV23-1 and TRBJ1-1; D not resolved. TRBV23-1 is an open reading frame whose function is uncertain. Trimming shortened V by 3 bases and J by 3 bases, and 14 bases separated the two germline ends. This CDR3 comprises 15 residues. The CDR3: CASSHRSGSYTEAFF. CDR3 nucleotide sequence: TGCGCCAGCAGTCATAGGTCCGGGAGTTACACTGAAGCTTTCTTT.

The chain couples TRBV7-2 to TRBJ1-4, with 10 bases fitting TRBD1. V lost 5 bases and J lost 4; bases outside the gene matches: 4. The germline V gene encodes CDR1 SGHTA and CDR2 FQGNSA. This CDR3 is 15 amino acids long. CDR3 sequence (DNA): TGTGCCAGCAGCGGCCGGGACAGGGGTAATGAAAAACTGTTTTTT. Protein: CASSGRDRGNEKLFF.

V is TRBV19 and J is TRBJ1-5; D possibly corresponds to TRBD1 (5 bases). This CDR3 is 14 amino acids long. CDR1 and CDR2 (germline): LNHDA, SQIVND (reference sequence). V gave up 2 bases and J gave up 5 bases, with 10 bases separating them. CDR3 region: CASSIPRVDQPQHF. The CDR3 DNA reads TGTGCCAGTAGTATACCCAGGGTCGATCAGCCCCAGCATTTT. Complete variable domain (other parts from reference TRBV19 and TRBJ1-5): DGGITQSPKYLFRKEGQNVTLSCEQNLNHDAMYWYRQDPGQGLRLIYYSQIVNDFQKGDIAEGYSVSREKKESFPLTVTSAQKNPTAFYLCASSIPRVDQPQHFGDGTRLSIL.

The chain recombines TRBV2 with TRBJ2-7; the D gene is possibly TRBD2 (6 bases). The CDR3 covers 13 residues. Germline V gene data show CDR1 as SNHLY and CDR2 as FYNNEI. V was clipped by 4 bases and J by 6 bases, with 13 bases between them. The CDR3 sequence is CASSGTGLGEQYF. CDR3 DNA: TGTGCCAGCAGTGGGACGGGACTTGGCGAGCAGTACTTC.

The gene calls are TRBV18 and TRBJ1-2; D gene unclear. The ends were cut back, 0 bases at V and 4 bases at J, with 12 bases in the middle. Germline CDR1 and CDR2: KGHSH and LQKENI. The CDR3 is made up of 15 amino acids. In DNA form, the CDR3 reads TGTGCCAGCTCACCACCGGGCCCGTTGGGCTATGGCTACACCTTC. Translated: CASSPPGPLGYGYTF.

The V call is TRBV5-1, the J call TRBJ1-5; D possibly corresponds to TRBD1 (5 bases). Germline V gene sequence: CDR1 SGHRS, CDR2 YFSETQ. V shed 4 bases and J shed 3 bases, with 14 bases lying between them. CDR3 size: 15 residues. CDR3 in DNA: TGCGCCAGCAGCCCAGGTGACAGTTTCAATCAGCCCCAGCATTTT. Translating gives CASSPGDSFNQPQHF.

The chain is built from TRBV5-8 and TRBJ2-1, with 9 bases matching TRBD1. The germline V gene encodes CDR1 SGHTS and CDR2 YDEGEE. CDR3 length: 15 amino acids. J was trimmed by 4 bases and V by 4 bases; bases with no gene match: 6. The chain's CDR3 is CASSAAGQGYNEQFF. The CDR3 DNA reads TGTGCCAGCAGCGCCGCCGGACAGGGGTACAATGAGCAGTTCTTC.

The chain links TRBV28 to TRBJ1-6; TRBD1 is a possible D gene (6 bases). From germline, CDR1 is MDHEN and CDR2 SYDVKM. V was clipped by 4 bases and J by 8 bases, with 12 bases between them. The CDR3 runs 14 residues. CDR3 sequence: CASSSRQEYSPLHF. CDR3 sequence (DNA): TGTGCCAGCAGTTCGCGACAGGAATATTCACCCCTCCACTTT.

The rearrangement uses TRBV5-1 and TRBJ2-1; 10 positions agree with TRBD2. V was pared by 2 bases and J by 7 bases, with 6 bases of the junction left unmatched. This CDR3 comprises 15 residues. In germline, CDR1 is SGHRS, CDR2 YFSETQ. CDR3 region: CASSFVGTSENEQFF. The CDR3 DNA sequence: TGCGCCAGCAGCTTCGTTGGGACTAGCGAAAATGAGCAGTTCTTC.